This T cell receptor (beta chain) was sequenced during a study of tissue T cells after allogeneic stem cell transplantation. Study context: Several unmodified and three CD34-selected T-cell-depleted grafts went to graft-versus-host disease patients. Tissue samples with histologically apparent lymphocytes on H&E review were prioritized for sequencing.

Adult allogeneic hematopoietic cell transplant recipients with steroid-refractory graft-versus-host disease were prospectively enrolled for research autopsy. The V gene's germline CDR1 is SGHVS and CDR2 FQNEAQ. After removal of 3 bases from V and 4 bases from J, the junction contained 9 bases not matched to a gene. CDR3 size: 16 residues. Method: immunoSEQ multiplex PCR; TCRdb's copy keeps in-frame clones and lacks some. Of almost 7,500 clones listed, just under 80% are singletons. The clonotype originates from a male patient over 55 with steroid-refractory graft-versus-host disease after an allogeneic stem cell transplant. Some of the T cells may derive from the graft donor. The material was skin, obtained at autopsy. The J gene is TRBJ1-1, the V gene TRBV7-8; 9 positions match TRBD1. The CDR3 spells CASSLHPGQGFTEAFF. In DNA form, the CDR3 reads TGTGCCAGCAGCTTGCACCCGGGACAGGGATTCACTGAAGCTTTCTTT.